This TCR beta chain appears in the sequencing data of a study of blood T cell repertoires in COVID-19. As for the study in general: The United States, Italy and Spain supplied acute and convalescent COVID-19 samples.

The V and J ends lost 3 bases and 0 bases, in that order; junction bases with no gene match: 11. The CDR3 runs 17 residues. Germline V gene lookup returns CDR1 SGHRS and CDR2 YFSETQ. This clone has a handful of counts. Sequenced by immunoSEQ multiplex PCR; TCRdb stores in-frame clones only, minus some. In the table there are about 43,000 clones, roughly 85% of which are singletons. The V and J genes are TRBV5-1 and TRBJ2-7; 8 positions match TRBD2. The TCR sequence derives from a man aged 55 to 70 with active COVID-19. Sequenced material: peripheral blood. The CDR3 DNA follows: TGCGCCAGCAGCTCAACAAGCGGGAGCCTCAGCTCCTACGAGCAGTACTTC. The encoded protein is CASSSTSGSLSSYEQYF.